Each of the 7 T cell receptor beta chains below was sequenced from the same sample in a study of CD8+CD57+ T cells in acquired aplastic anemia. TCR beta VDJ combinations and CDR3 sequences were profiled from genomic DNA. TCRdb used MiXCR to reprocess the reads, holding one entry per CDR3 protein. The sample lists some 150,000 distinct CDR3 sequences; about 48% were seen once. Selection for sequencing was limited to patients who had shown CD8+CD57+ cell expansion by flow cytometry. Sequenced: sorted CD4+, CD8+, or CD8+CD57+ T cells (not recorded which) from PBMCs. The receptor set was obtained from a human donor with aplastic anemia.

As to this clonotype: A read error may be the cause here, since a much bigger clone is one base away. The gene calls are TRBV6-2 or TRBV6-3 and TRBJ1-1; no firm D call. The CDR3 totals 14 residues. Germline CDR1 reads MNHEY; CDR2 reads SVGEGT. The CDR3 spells CASSYTRYNIEAFF. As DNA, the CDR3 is TGTGCCAGCAGTTATACCAGGTATAACATTGAAGCTTTCTTT.

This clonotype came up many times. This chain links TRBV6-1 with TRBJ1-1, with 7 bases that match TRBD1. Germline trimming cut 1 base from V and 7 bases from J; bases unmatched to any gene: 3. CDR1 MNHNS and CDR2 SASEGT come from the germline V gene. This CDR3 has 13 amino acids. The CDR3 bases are TGTGCCAGCAGTGAAGTAGACAGGGATGAAGCTTTCTTT. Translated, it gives CASSEVDRDEAFF.

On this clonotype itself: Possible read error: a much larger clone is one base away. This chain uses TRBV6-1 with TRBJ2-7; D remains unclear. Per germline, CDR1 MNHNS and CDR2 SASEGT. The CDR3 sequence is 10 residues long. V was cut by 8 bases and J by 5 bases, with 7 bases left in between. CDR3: CASLFNEQYF. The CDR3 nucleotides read TGTGCCAGCCTTTTTAACGAGCAGTACTTC.

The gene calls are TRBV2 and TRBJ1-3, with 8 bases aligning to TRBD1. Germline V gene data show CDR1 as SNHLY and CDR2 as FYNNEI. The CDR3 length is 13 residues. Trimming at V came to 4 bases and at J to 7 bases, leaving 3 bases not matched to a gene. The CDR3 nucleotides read TGTGCCAGCAGTGGGACAGGGCTGAACACCATATATTTT. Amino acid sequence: CASSGTGLNTIYF.

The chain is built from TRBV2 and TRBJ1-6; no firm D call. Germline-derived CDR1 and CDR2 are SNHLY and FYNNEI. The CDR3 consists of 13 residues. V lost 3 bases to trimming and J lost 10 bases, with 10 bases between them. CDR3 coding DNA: TGTGCCAGCAGTGATGGCAATTGGTCACCCCTCCACTTT. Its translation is CASSDGNWSPLHF.

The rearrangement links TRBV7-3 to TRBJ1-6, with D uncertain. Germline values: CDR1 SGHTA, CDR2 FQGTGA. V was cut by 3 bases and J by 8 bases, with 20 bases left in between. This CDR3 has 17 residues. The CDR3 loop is CASSLAAGGLGDSPLHF. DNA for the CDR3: TGTGCCAGCAGCTTGGCGGCGGGAGGGTTGGGCGATTCACCCCTCCACTTT.

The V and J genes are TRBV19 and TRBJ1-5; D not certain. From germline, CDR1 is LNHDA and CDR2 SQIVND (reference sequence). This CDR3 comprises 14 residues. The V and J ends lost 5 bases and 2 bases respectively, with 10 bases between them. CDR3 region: CASSGQSGNQPQHF. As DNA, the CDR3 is TGTGCCAGTAGTGGGCAGTCTGGCAATCAGCCCCAGCATTTT. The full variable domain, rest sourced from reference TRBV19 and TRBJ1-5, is DGGITQSPKYLFRKEGQNVTLSCEQNLNHDAMYWYRQDPGQGLRLIYYSQIVNDFQKGDIAEGYSVSREKKESFPLTVTSAQKNPTAFYLCASSGQSGNQPQHFGDGTRLSIL.